These 27 T cell receptor beta chains share one sample of origin, sequenced in a study of PD-1 blockade in mismatch repair-deficient tumors (dated by TCRdb to about 2017). Receptor amplification or capture employed the immunoSEQ multiplex PCR assay. TCRdb retrieved this table from immuneACCESS and kept in-frame rearrangements only. Not all clones are present; in checked studies, unresolved V genes account for under half, and no reason is known for the remainder. In this sample the table shows roughly 110,000 clones, 60% to 85% of which occur a single time. The ten largest clones represent 4.7% of the sample. This specimen consisted of peripheral blood, obtained 60 weeks after starting pembrolizumab. The receptors were gathered from an adult with mismatch repair-deficient cancer.

This chain links TRBV5-1 with TRBJ2-2; D is undetermined. Germline V CDR1 and CDR2: SGHRS, YFSETQ. The CDR3 is 16 residues long. Trimming stripped 4 bases from V and 3 bases from J, with 16 bases between. The chain's CDR3 is CASSPWIRIDTGELFF. The CDR3, as DNA: TGCGCCAGCAGCCCATGGATACGGATCGACACCGGGGAGCTGTTTTTT.

The chain combines TRBV9 with TRBJ1-1; unclear D gene. V was trimmed by 3 bases and J by 5 bases, leaving 14 bases between them. The CDR3 spans 14 residues. Germline CDR1 and CDR2: SGDLS and YYNGEE. The CDR3 spells CASSAEQKSTEAFF. CDR3 DNA: TGTGCCAGCAGCGCGGAGCAGAAGTCGACTGAAGCTTTCTTT.

The J gene is TRBJ2-5, the V gene TRBV28, with 11 positions matching TRBD2. J was trimmed by 1 base and V by 4 bases; bases with no gene match: 5. The germline V gene encodes CDR1 MDHEN and CDR2 SYDVKM. The CDR3 spans 16 residues. The DNA for the CDR3 is TGTGCCAGCAGTTATTCACTAGCGGGAGTCCAAGAGACCCAGTACTTC. This codes for CASSYSLAGVQETQYF.

This clone has a handful of counts. The chain couples TRBV7-3 to TRBJ2-3, with D perhaps matching TRBD1 (5 bases). In germline, CDR1 is SGHTA, CDR2 FQGTGA. This CDR3 has 16 residues. V dropped 5 bases and J dropped 0 bases, with 15 bases sitting between them. The CDR3 DNA is TGTGCCAGCAGCCCCCATCGACAGTCTAGCACAGATACGCAGTATTTT. Protein sequence: CASSPHRQSSTDTQYF.

V is TRBV28 and J is TRBJ1-5, with 8 bases fitting TRBD1. This CDR3 contains 16 residues. CDR1 is MDHEN, CDR2 SYDVKM, per germline. V shed 1 base and J 2 bases; nucleotides not matched to a gene: 4. In DNA form, the CDR3 reads TGTGCCAGCAGTTTATACGGGACAGGCCGCAATCAGCCCCAGCATTTT. Its translation is CASSLYGTGRNQPQHF.

This clone came up once. CDR3 amino acids: CASSLGGLSGAYNEQFF. The CDR3 DNA sequence: TGTGCCAGCAGCTTAGGGGGACTAAGCGGAGCCTACAATGAGCAGTTCTTC. V gene TRBV7-3 combines with J gene TRBJ2-1; 7 nucleotides align to TRBD2. V lost 2 bases to trimming and J lost 2 bases; unmatched junction nucleotides: 9. The V gene's germline CDR1 is SGHTA and CDR2 FQGTGA. The CDR3 loop spans 17 amino acids.

The V gene is TRBV19, the J gene TRBJ1-2; maybe TRBD1 (5 bases). Germline V lookup: CDR1 LNHDA, CDR2 SQIVND (reference sequence). Trimming took 9 bases from V and 2 from J, leaving 10 bases between them. The CDR3 runs to 12 residues. CDR3 coding DNA: TGTGCCAGCCAACAGGCAAACTATGGCTACACCTTC. The encoded protein is CASQQANYGYTF. Full variable domain (missing parts from reference TRBV19 and TRBJ1-2): DGGITQSPKYLFRKEGQNVTLSCEQNLNHDAMYWYRQDPGQGLRLIYYSQIVNDFQKGDIAEGYSVSREKKESFPLTVTSAQKNPTAFYLCASQQANYGYTFGSGTRLTVV.

The chain links TRBV5-1 to TRBJ1-1; TRBD1 might be the D (5 bases). Germline V gives CDR1 SGHRS, CDR2 YFSETQ. CDR3 length: 16 amino acids. The V gene lost 0 bases and the J gene lost 1 base, with 13 bases spanning the gap. In DNA, the CDR3 is TGCGCCAGCAGCTTGGTAGGGGCGGAGGAGAACACTGAAGCTTTCTTT. Residues: CASSLVGAEENTEAFF.

V usage is TRBV5-4 and J usage is TRBJ1-1; D is unclear. V was trimmed by 0 bases and J by 4 bases, leaving 10 bases between them. The CDR3 totals 14 residues. The germline gives CDR1 SGHNT, CDR2 YYREEE (reference sequence). The CDR3 region is CASSLGRQATEAFF. CDR3 DNA: TGTGCCAGCAGCTTGGGACGCCAAGCCACTGAAGCTTTCTTT.

Here the CDR3 reads CASSVQSGLGEQFF. Here the CDR3 DNA reads TGTGCCAGCAGCGTACAGAGCGGGTTGGGGGAGCAGTTCTTC. The chain employs TRBV9 and TRBJ2-1; D may be TRBD2 (6 bases). CDR1 SGDLS and CDR2 YYNGEE come from the germline V gene. V lost 1 base and J 10 bases, leaving 15 bases between the germline ends. The CDR3 runs 14 residues.

The chain has TRBV7-9 and TRBJ2-3; 8 nucleotides match TRBD2. Germline V gene data show CDR1 as SEHNR and CDR2 as FQNEAQ (reference sequence). Unmatched junction bases numbered 7, after V lost 6 bases and J lost 2 bases. This CDR3 comprises 15 residues. DNA of the CDR3: TGTGCCAGCAGTAAACTAGCGGATTTCACAGATACGCAGTATTTT. Residues: CASSKLADFTDTQYF.

In this sample, this clone turned up a few times. The V gene is TRBV6-4, the J gene TRBJ2-2; the D is unclear. This CDR3 contains 14 residues. Germline V gene data show CDR1 as MRHNA and CDR2 as SNTAGT. V lost 9 bases and J 5 bases, leaving 16 bases between the germline ends. The CDR3 loop is CASSPTPGTGELFF. Written as DNA, the CDR3 is TGTGCCAGTTCCCCTACTCCTGGGACCGGGGAGCTGTTTTTT.

V gene TRBV19 combines with J gene TRBJ1-1; 9 bases map to TRBD1. V lost 5 bases to trimming and J lost 4 bases; unmatched junction nucleotides: 8. From germline, CDR1 is LNHDA and CDR2 SQIVND (reference sequence). The CDR3 runs 15 residues. The CDR3 reads CASSLAGTGSTEAFF. CDR3 sequence (DNA): TGTGCCAGTAGTCTCGCCGGGACAGGGAGCACTGAAGCTTTCTTT.

The V and J genes are TRBV5-5 and TRBJ1-3; TRBD1 agrees at 7 bases. CDR1 is SGHKS and CDR2 is YYEKEE in the germline V gene (reference sequence). V lost 1 base, J lost 4 bases, and 11 bases stayed unmatched. The CDR3 runs 17 residues. The CDR3 DNA reads TGTGCCAGCAGCTTGAGTTCAAGAGGACAGGCAGGAAACACCATATATTTT. It codes for CASSLSSRGQAGNTIYF.

The chain uses TRBV7-9 and TRBJ2-5; the match to TRBD1 covers 8 bases. Trimming at V came to 5 bases and at J to 5 bases, leaving 13 bases not matched to a gene. This CDR3 has 16 amino acids. Germline CDR1 and CDR2: SEHNR and FQNEAQ (reference sequence). CDR3: CASSQVDRAIGETQYF. The CDR3 DNA reads TGTGCCAGCAGCCAAGTGGACAGGGCCATCGGGGAGACCCAGTACTTC.

This sequence joins TRBV6-6 and TRBJ1-5; D might be TRBD1 (5 bases). V was clipped by 5 bases and J by 3 bases, with 11 bases between them. The CDR3 consists of 14 residues. Germline CDR1 reads MNHNY; CDR2 reads SVGAGI (reference sequence). CDR3 amino acids: CASSPQGSNQPQHF. The DNA for the CDR3 is TGTGCCAGCAGTCCCCAGGGTTCCAATCAGCCCCAGCATTTT.

The chain uses TRBV9 and TRBJ1-1; D remains ambiguous. There are 16 residues in the CDR3. V was trimmed by 0 bases and J by 0 bases, leaving 12 bases between them. CDR1 and CDR2 (germline): SGDLS, YYNGEE. CDR3 loop: CASSVGNRVMNTEAFF. The CDR3 DNA follows: TGTGCCAGCAGCGTAGGGAACAGAGTGATGAACACTGAAGCTTTCTTT.

CDR3 amino acids: CASSSLASGRAVFGELFF. The DNA for the CDR3 is TGTGCCAGCAGCTCTCTTGCTAGCGGGAGGGCCGTGTTCGGGGAGCTGTTTTTT. The chain couples TRBV11-2 to TRBJ2-2; TRBD2 agrees at 12 bases. The J segment lost 7 bases and the V segment lost 4 bases, leaving 13 bases of the junction unmatched. The CDR3 sequence is 18 residues long. Germline-derived CDR1 and CDR2 are SGHAT and FQNNGV.

This clone was observed a few times. The chain recombines TRBV6-5 with TRBJ2-7, with D perhaps assigned TRBD1 or TRBD2 (5 bases each). The CDR3 totals 13 residues. The germline gives CDR1 MNHEY, CDR2 SVGAGI. Trimming removed 7 bases from V and 4 bases from J, with 14 bases in between. The CDR3 DNA is TGTGCCAGCATGGGACGCCAGTCGTACGAGCAGTACTTC. This gives the protein CASMGRQSYEQYF.

J is TRBJ1-5 and V is TRBV18; tentatively, D is TRBD1 (5 bases). CDR1 and CDR2 from the germline V gene are KGHSH and LQKENI. This CDR3 has 19 amino acids. Trimming stripped 2 bases from V and 3 bases from J, with 23 bases between. CDR3 DNA sequence: TGTGCCAGCTCACCAGATACGGGGCGCGGGTATCAAATCAATCAGCCCCAGCATTTT. As protein: CASSPDTGRGYQINQPQHF.

V is TRBV6-1 and J is TRBJ2-7, with a tentative D call TRBD2 (6 bases). The germline CDR1 and CDR2 sequences are MNHNS and SASEGT. V lost 7 bases and J 2 bases, leaving 15 bases between the germline ends. The CDR3 is made up of 14 amino acids. CDR3 sequence reads: CASKFPEGPYEQYF. The CDR3 bases are TGTGCCAGCAAATTCCCGGAGGGTCCCTACGAGCAGTACTTC.

The chain uses TRBV5-1 and TRBJ2-3; TRBD2 aligns across 8 bases. This CDR3 has 16 amino acids. The ends lost 0 bases at V and 5 bases at J; junction bases unmatched: 8. The germline gives CDR1 SGHRS, CDR2 YFSETQ. CDR3 protein: CASSLDGSGGIDTQYF. The DNA of the CDR3 is TGCGCCAGCAGCTTGGATGGGTCGGGAGGGATAGATACGCAGTATTTT.

The rearrangement joins TRBV7-9 to TRBJ2-1; 11 bases are shared with TRBD2. J gave up 5 bases and V 3 bases, and 3 bases lay outside the gene matches. Germline CDR1 is SEHNR and CDR2 is FQNEAQ (reference sequence). CDR3 length equals 15 residues. The CDR3 loop is CASSFGGLADNEQFF. Written as DNA, the CDR3 is TGTGCCAGCAGCTTTGGGGGACTAGCGGACAATGAGCAGTTCTTC.

CDR3 sequence (DNA): TGTGCCAGCAGCCTCACTAGCGGGACCACAGATACGCAGTATTTT. Translating it yields CASSLTSGTTDTQYF. The chain uses TRBV7-8 and TRBJ2-3, with TRBD2 matching over 10 bases. This CDR3 comprises 15 residues. J was trimmed by 2 bases and V by 5 bases; bases with no gene match: 4. Germline V gene sequence: CDR1 SGHVS, CDR2 FQNEAQ.

V gene TRBV11-2 combines with J gene TRBJ1-1; a possible D gene is TRBD1 (5 bases). CDR1 is SGHAT, CDR2 FQNNGV, per germline. There are 13 residues in the CDR3. V shed 5 bases and J shed 1 base, with 8 bases lying between them. The CDR3 DNA follows: TGTGCCAGCAGCCCGGGGGGGAACACTGAAGCTTTCTTT. This encodes CASSPGGNTEAFF.

The chain joins TRBV7-2 to TRBJ2-7, with 14 bases that match TRBD2. CDR1 is SGHTA, CDR2 FQGNSA, per germline. J was trimmed by 4 bases and V by 1 base; bases with no gene match: 6. This CDR3 comprises 17 residues. CDR3 in amino acids: CASSLGLAGGYGYEQYF. As DNA, the CDR3 is TGTGCCAGCAGCTTAGGACTAGCGGGAGGGTACGGATACGAGCAGTACTTC.

The chain combines TRBV6-5 with TRBJ1-5; D uncertain. The germline CDR1 and CDR2 sequences are MNHEY and SVGAGI. Trimming pared 5 bases from V and 4 bases from J, leaving 9 bases between. There are 13 residues in the CDR3. The CDR3 protein is CASSDTENQPQHF. The CDR3 coding sequence is TGTGCCAGCAGTGATACAGAAAATCAGCCCCAGCATTTT.